Listed here is a single T cell receptor beta chain. Its antigen remains undetermined. No base quality information exists; no much larger clone differs at one position. The immunoSEQ Assay was used to sequence TCRbeta CDR3 regions. After extraction, genomic DNA underwent amplification by bias-controlled multiplex PCR, followed by high-throughput sequencing. The source study handled its data this way. Collapsing and filtering of sequences were performed to quantify the absolute abundance of each unique TCRbeta CDR3 region. T cell fraction was estimated by normalization of TCRbeta template counts to usable DNA, with usable DNA being measured through amplification of reference genes present in all nucleated cells. Repertoire TCRs were annotated as SARS-CoV-2-specific when V gene, CDR3 amino acid sequence and J gene were exactly matched to a known reactive TCR set. The reference SARS-CoV-2 TCR set came from MIRA and was filtered for enrichment in COVID-19-positive ImmuneCODE repertoires, removing public or cross-reactive TCRs. Drawing on the MIRA antigens, annotated TCRs were analysed further at the level of specific ORF or position within ORF. Breadth was defined as the number of annotated unique rearrangements divided by the total number of unique productive rearrangements, and depth was defined as the summed frequency of the annotated unique rearrangements. Two-sided Wilcoxon rank-sum tests were applied when comparing TCR breadth between groups. Sourced from immuneACCESS, this table was stored by TCRdb with only in-frame sequences that have V and J called. A share of the clones is absent; for the studies checked, an unresolved V gene accounts for under half, and the remainder has no known explanation. The V and J calls and clone size are taken from that table; D and trimming were inferred from the DNA. The sample table holds about 370,000 clones, of which about 88% were seen once. The ten largest clonotypes hold 1.5% to 2% of the sample.

Spanning cysteine to phenylalanine, the CDR3 consists of 15 amino acids. This entry keeps only the CDR3 DNA: 45 bases, framed from base 1. The germline V gene supplies CDR1 SGHRS and CDR2 YFSETQ. V loses 5 bases at its end and J loses 5 bases; junction bases beyond the gene matches: 12. According to the study, the label for this sample's treatment or condition signals: about 20 received Ad26.COV2.S at low or high dose, single or two shots; five or six received placebo; per-sample allocation not given. Repertoires of vaccine and placebo recipients were sequenced from samples collected on day 63 after the first injection. Cohort 1b enrolled about 25 adults aged 18-55 years at a single site in Boston, USA, between 29 July and 7 August 2020. Ad26.COV2.S was a replication-incompetent adenovirus type 26 vector that expressed a prefusion-stabilized SARS-CoV-2 spike protein derived from the original Wuhan strain.

This entry is derived from a study of Ad26.COV2.S vaccination and SARS-CoV-2 variants (dated by TCRdb to about 2021). In the study overall: Vaccine-arm donors were drawn from COV1001, a multicentre, randomized, double-blind, placebo-controlled phase I-IIa trial of Ad26.COV2.S in healthy adults. Ad26.COV2.S was administered intramuscularly at a dose of 5x10^10 or 1x10^11 viral particles, either as one shot or as two shots given 56 days apart. The specificity and breadth of SARS-CoV-2-reactive T cell receptors after Ad26.COV2.S vaccination were assessed by TCRbeta repertoire sequencing. The TCR-sequenced set comprised approximately 30 samples: some 19 Ad26.COV2.S vaccine recipients, 5 placebo recipients and 8 SARS-CoV-2 convalescent individuals. Trial participants were randomized into five groups of five: low-dose or high-dose Ad26.COV2.S given once or twice, or placebo on both occasions. Investigators did not know the trial group allocation while performing experiments and assessing outcomes.

Study-wide findings and limitations: Non-spike TCR breadth was comparable between vaccine and placebo recipients, consistent with the vaccine containing only spike. Higher spike-specific TCR breadth was observed in Ad26.COV2.S recipients than in placebo recipients (P = 0.0014). The study was not powered to compare responses between vaccine doses or regimens. After vaccination, substantial breadth of spike-specific CD8+ and CD4+ T cell responses was reported. The authors noted that the TCR breadth and depth analyses may have underestimated total T cell responses.

The sequence came from a person aged 18-60 years who received the Ad26.COV2.S COVID-19 vaccine or a placebo. The chain uses TRBV5-1 and TRBJ2-7, with TRBD1 matching 8 junction bases. Specimen: peripheral blood, collected in a trial of Ad26.COV2.S vaccine versus placebo. At the DNA level, the sequence is TGCGCCAGCAGGTATAACCCCTCGACAGGGGACGAGCAGTACTTC. The encoded protein is CASRYNPSTGDEQYF.